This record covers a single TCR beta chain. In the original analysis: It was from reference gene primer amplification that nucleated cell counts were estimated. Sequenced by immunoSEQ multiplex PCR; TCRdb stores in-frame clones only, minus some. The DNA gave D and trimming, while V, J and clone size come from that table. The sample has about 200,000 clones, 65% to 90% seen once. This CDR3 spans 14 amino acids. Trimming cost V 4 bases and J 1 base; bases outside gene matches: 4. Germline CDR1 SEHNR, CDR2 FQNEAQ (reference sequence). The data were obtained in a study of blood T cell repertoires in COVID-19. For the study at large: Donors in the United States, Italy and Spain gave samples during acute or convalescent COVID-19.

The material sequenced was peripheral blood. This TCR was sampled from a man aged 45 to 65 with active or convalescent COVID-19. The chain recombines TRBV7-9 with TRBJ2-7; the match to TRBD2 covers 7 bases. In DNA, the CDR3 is TGTGCCAGCAGCTCCCCACTAGCGTCCTACGAGCAGTACTTC. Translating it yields CASSSPLASYEQYF.